The 8 T cell receptor beta chains below all came from one sample that was sequenced in a study of cytomegalovirus exposure and HLA in healthy donors (dated by TCRdb to about 2017). Libraries were made using the immunoSEQ multiplex PCR assay. The clones in this table, taken by TCRdb from immuneACCESS, are in-frame only. Not every clone is retained; where verified, under half of the shortfall comes from an unresolved V gene, and the cause of the rest is unknown. This sample comprises about 280,000 clones, 65% to 90% of them detected only once. Of the sample, more than 0.8% falls within the top ten clones. The sequenced sample was PBMCs. The receptors shown here come from a woman younger than 30 in good health and CMV-seronegative.

The rearrangement joins TRBV6-5 to TRBJ1-2, with TRBD1 identical over 7 bases. The CDR3 totals 14 residues. J gave up 2 bases and V 3 bases, and 3 bases lay outside the gene matches. Germline lookup yields CDR1 MNHEY and CDR2 SVGAGI. The CDR3 sequence is CASSYSDRNYGYTF. CDR3 DNA sequence: TGTGCCAGCAGTTATTCGGACAGGAACTATGGCTACACCTTC.

The chain is built from TRBV5-1 and TRBJ2-5; 7 positions match TRBD2. CDR1 SGHRS and CDR2 YFSETQ come from the germline V gene. The junction had 10 bases not matched to a gene; V was cut back by 0 bases and J by 5 bases. This CDR3 is built from 16 residues. As DNA, the CDR3 is TGCGCCAGCAGCTTGGCCGGTTGGGGAGGGACGGAGACCCAGTACTTC. Protein: CASSLAGWGGTETQYF.

This clone was recorded only once. The chain's CDR3 is CASSPRGEYGYTF. The DNA for the CDR3 is TGTGCCAGCAGTCCTCGTGGAGAATATGGCTACACCTTC. J is TRBJ1-2 and V is TRBV6-5; unclear D gene. Germline loops: CDR1 MNHEY, CDR2 SVGAGI. The CDR3 spans 13 residues. The ends were cut back, 5 bases at V and 5 bases at J, with 12 bases in the middle.

The chain is built from TRBV28 and TRBJ2-1; 15 positions agree with TRBD2. The germline V gene encodes CDR1 MDHEN and CDR2 SYDVKM. With 5 bases clipped from V and 2 bases from J, the junction kept 16 bases outside the gene matches. The length of the CDR3 is 21 residues. DNA of the CDR3: TGTGCCAGCAGTCCGTGGGATTGGAGGACTAGCGGGAGGGCCCCCTACAATGAGCAGTTCTTC. This translates into CASSPWDWRTSGRAPYNEQFF.

This clone was seen a single time. The chain recombines TRBV6-6 with TRBJ2-1, with a possible D match to TRBD1 (5 bases). The V end lost 8 bases, the J end lost 5 bases, and 13 bases lay between the germline ends. The CDR3 runs to 13 residues. Germline assignment: CDR1 MNHNY and CDR2 SVGAGI (reference sequence). The CDR3 DNA sequence: TGTGCCAGCCAGGGCAGTGTTAACAATGAGCAGTTCTTC. Amino acid sequence: CASQGSVNNEQFF.

The chain is built from TRBV5-1 and TRBJ2-7; TRBD2 is a possible D gene (6 bases). Germline CDR1 and CDR2: SGHRS and YFSETQ. The CDR3 length is 14 residues. V dropped 4 bases and J dropped 0 bases, with 11 bases sitting between them. CDR3 DNA: TGCGCCAGCAGCCTGGACTATCCCTCCTACGAGCAGTACTTC. The encoded protein is CASSLDYPSYEQYF.

The chain uses TRBV7-9 and TRBJ2-7; the D gene is possibly TRBD2 (5 bases). V lost 1 base, J lost 3 bases, and 13 bases lay in between. CDR3 length equals 15 residues. Germline lookup yields CDR1 SEHNR and CDR2 FQNEAQ (reference sequence). CDR3 DNA: TGTGCCAGCAGCTTAGAACGGACTGGCCTCTACGAGCAGTACTTC. Its protein is CASSLERTGLYEQYF.

The chain employs TRBV19 and TRBJ2-7; a weak D match, TRBD1 (6 bases). This CDR3 is 13 amino acids long. Germline loops: CDR1 LNHDA, CDR2 SQIVND (reference sequence). Trimming left V 0 bases short and J 11 bases short, with 14 bases between. Here the CDR3 DNA reads TGTGCCAGTAGTATAGATGAGGACAGAATGAAGTACTTC. Its translation is CASSIDEDRMKYF.